This TCR beta chain was identified during a study of T cell repertoires in cytomegalovirus infection. TCRdb fed the reads into MiXCR, producing one record per CDR3 protein. The repertoire holds some 920,000 distinct CDR3 sequences, with approximately 31% as singletons. The table lists this clonotype with a count of one. Antigen unknown. This TCR was sampled from a human donor in good health (CMV status not recorded). Some clones in this sample may be carry-over from other donors' samples. Source: cultured CD8+ T cells from PBMCs, taken from culture after CMV antigen stimulation.

CDR3 amino acids: CAIKHPEGGLYEQFF. Written as DNA, the CDR3 is TGTGCCATCAAGCACCCCGAGGGGGGATTGTATGAGCAGTTCTTC. V and J are TRBV10-3 and TRBJ2-1; D is tentatively TRBD1 or TRBD2 (6 bases each). This CDR3 has 15 residues. The V end was cut by 7 bases, the J end by 8 bases, with 21 bases between. Germline V gene data show CDR1 as ENHRY and CDR2 as SYGVKD.